This T cell receptor beta chain was captured by sequencing in a study of cytomegalovirus exposure and HLA in healthy donors. General observations from the study: A missense variant in DCLRE1C was later tied to TCR beta V- and J-gene trimming. Presence/absence analyses treated sequencing depth as roughly uniform across donors. Most likely, a cluster of highly shared sequence variants arose as a sequencing artifact. Follow-up analysis found HLA locus-dependent TCR association rates, highest for DRB1 and lowest for HLA-C.

The V end was cut by 3 bases, the J end by 2 bases, with 8 bases between. This CDR3 spans 13 amino acids. Per the germline V gene, CDR1 is LGHNA and CDR2 is YNFKEQ. Primers included in the PCR were 60 Vbeta and 13 Jbeta primers. TCRdb's copy holds only in-frame clones and misses some; the assay was immunoSEQ multiplex PCR. The repertoire holds some 90,000 clones, with about 81% as singletons. There are a few counts of this clone. Its antigen is still unknown. The clonotype originates from a man in his forties in good health and CMV-seronegative. The chain combines TRBV4-2 with TRBJ2-7, with D possibly TRBD1 on 6 matching bases. The specimen was PBMCs. CDR3 protein: CASSHGTPYEQYF. CDR3 coding DNA: TGTGCCAGCAGCCACGGGACACCCTACGAGCAGTACTTC.